This T cell receptor (beta chain) was captured by sequencing in a study of T cells after yellow fever vaccination. The 5'RACE template-switching step produced TCR cDNA and added a universal primer site and UMIs. From the 5' RACE reads, TCRdb called clonotypes with MiXCR, one entry per CDR3 protein. The sample shows around 120,000 distinct CDR3 sequences, 7.2% of them seen only once. This clonotype occurred many times. This CDR3 comprises 14 residues. Germline CDR1 and CDR2: MNHEY and SVGAGI. V was pared by 4 bases and J by 6 bases, with 12 bases between. Here the sequenced sample was CD4+ T cells sorted from PBMCs, taken 35 to 50 days after the first yellow fever vaccination. This sequence originates from a man aged 18 to 30 who received the YFV17D yellow fever vaccine. The chain employs TRBV6-5 and TRBJ2-2; D is possibly TRBD1 (5 bases). CDR3 amino acids: CASSSPKGAGELFF. CDR3 in DNA: TGTGCCAGCAGTTCCCCCAAAGGGGCCGGGGAGCTGTTTTTT.